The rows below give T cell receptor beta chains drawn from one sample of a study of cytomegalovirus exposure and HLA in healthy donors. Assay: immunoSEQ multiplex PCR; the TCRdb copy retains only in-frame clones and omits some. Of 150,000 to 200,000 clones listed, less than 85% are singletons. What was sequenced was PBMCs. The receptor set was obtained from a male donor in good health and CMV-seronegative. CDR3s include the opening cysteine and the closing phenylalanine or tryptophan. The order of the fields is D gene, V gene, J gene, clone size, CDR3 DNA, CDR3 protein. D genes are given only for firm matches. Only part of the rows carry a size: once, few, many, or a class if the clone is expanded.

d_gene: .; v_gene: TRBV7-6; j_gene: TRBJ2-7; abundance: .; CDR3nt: TGTGCCAGCAGCCCCACCGAGTCCGGGACAAACGAGCAGTACTTC; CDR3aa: CASSPTESGTNEQYF
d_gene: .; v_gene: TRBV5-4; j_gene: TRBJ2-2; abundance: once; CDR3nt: TGTGCCAGCAGCTTTAGTGTTATGAACACCGGGGAGCTGTTTTTT; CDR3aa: CASSFSVMNTGELFF
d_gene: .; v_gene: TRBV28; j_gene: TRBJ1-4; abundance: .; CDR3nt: TGTGCCAGCAGGGCCGGAGGGGCGGGTAATGAAAAACTGTTTTTT; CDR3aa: CASRAGGAGNEKLFF
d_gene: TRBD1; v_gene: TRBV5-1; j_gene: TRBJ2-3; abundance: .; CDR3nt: TGCGCCAGCAGCTTGGATGGACAGGGTCCAGATACGCAGTATTTT; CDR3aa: CASSLDGQGPDTQYF
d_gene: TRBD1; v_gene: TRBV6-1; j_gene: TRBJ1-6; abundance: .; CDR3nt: TGTGCCAGCAGTGGTGACAGGGCGGATTCACCCCTCCACTTT; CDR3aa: CASSGDRADSPLHF
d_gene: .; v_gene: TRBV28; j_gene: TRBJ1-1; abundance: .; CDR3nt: TGTGCCAGCAGCCTTCTCTCTGAAGCTTTCTTT; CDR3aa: CASSLLSEAFF
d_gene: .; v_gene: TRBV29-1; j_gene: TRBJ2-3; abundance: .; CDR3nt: TGCAGCGTTCTCCCCGCTGACTATACCCATATGACTACAGATACGCAGTATTTT; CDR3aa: CSVLPADYTHMTTDTQYF
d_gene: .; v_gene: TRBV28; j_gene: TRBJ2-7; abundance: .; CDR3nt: TGTGCCAGCCGACGTGGCGGGCTTAACTACGAGCAGTACTTC; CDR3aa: CASRRGGLNYEQYF
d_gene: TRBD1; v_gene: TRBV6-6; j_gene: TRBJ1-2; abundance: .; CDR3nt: TGTGCCAGCAGTTCGCGACAGGGCAATGGTGGCTACACCTTC; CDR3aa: CASSSRQGNGGYTF
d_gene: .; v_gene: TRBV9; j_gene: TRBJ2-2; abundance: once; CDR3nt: TGTGCCAGCAGCGTAGGACAGGTTTCCGGGGAGCTGTTTTTT; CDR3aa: CASSVGQVSGELFF
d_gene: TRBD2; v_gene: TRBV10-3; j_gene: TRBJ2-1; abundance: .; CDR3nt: TGTGCCATCAGAGGACTAGCGGGAGGGGACAACAATGAGCAGTTCTTC; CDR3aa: CAIRGLAGGDNNEQFF
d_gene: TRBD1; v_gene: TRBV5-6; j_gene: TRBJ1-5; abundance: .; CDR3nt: TGTGCCAGCAGCCCTCCCGGGACAGGTAGCAGTAGCAATCAGCCCCAGCATTTT; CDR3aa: CASSPPGTGSSSNQPQHF
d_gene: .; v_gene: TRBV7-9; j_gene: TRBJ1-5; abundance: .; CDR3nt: TGTGCCAGCAGCTCCTCCCGGGACACCCATCAGCCCCAGCATTTT; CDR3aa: CASSSSRDTHQPQHF
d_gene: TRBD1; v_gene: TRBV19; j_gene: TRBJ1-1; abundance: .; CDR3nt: TGTGCCAGTAGTATAGGAACAGGGGTAGGGTCTGAAGCTTTCTTT; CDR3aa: CASSIGTGVGSEAFF
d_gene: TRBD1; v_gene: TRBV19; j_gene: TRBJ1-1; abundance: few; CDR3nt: TGTGCCAGTAGCCCCAGGGGGCTAGTTTTCACTGAAGCTTTCTTT; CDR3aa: CASSPRGLVFTEAFF
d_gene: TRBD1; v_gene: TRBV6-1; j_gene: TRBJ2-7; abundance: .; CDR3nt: TGTGCCAGCAGGGAGCGATGGACAGGGTTGACCGAGCAGTACTTC; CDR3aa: CASRERWTGLTEQYF
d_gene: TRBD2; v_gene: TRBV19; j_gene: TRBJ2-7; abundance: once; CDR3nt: TGTGCCAGTAGGACCGCTAGCGGGCCTACCTACGAGCAGTACTTC; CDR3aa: CASRTASGPTYEQYF
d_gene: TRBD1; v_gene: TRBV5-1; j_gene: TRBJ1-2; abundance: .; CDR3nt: TGCGCCAGCAGCCCCGATTTGGACAGGTACTATGGCTACACCTTC; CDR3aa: CASSPDLDRYYGYTF
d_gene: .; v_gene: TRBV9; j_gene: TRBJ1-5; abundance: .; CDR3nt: TGTGCCAGCAGCGGACAGGCGATAAATCAGCCCCAGCATTTT; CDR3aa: CASSGQAINQPQHF
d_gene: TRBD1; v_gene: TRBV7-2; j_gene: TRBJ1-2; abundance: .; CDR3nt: TGTGCCAGCAACGACAGACCGGGACAGGGCTCTGGCTACACCTTC; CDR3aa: CASNDRPGQGSGYTF
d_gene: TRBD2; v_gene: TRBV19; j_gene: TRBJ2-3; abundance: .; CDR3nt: TGTGCCAGTAGTAGATCGACTAGCGGGATGTTAGATACGCAGTATTTT; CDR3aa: CASSRSTSGMLDTQYF
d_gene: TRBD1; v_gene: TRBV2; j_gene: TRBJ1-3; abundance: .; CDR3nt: TGTGCCAGCAGACCGGACAGGGGGCTTGGAAACACCATATATTTT; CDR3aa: CASRPDRGLGNTIYF
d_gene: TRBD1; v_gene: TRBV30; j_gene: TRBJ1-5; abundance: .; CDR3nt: TGTGCCTGGAGTGTATCGTTCCCTACAGGGGGCCAGCCCCAGCATTTT; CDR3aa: CAWSVSFPTGGQPQHF
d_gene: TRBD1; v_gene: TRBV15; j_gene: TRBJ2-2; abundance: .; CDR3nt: TGTGCCACCAGCAGAGAGGGACAGGGGAGGACCGGGGAGCTGTTTTTT; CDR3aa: CATSREGQGRTGELFF
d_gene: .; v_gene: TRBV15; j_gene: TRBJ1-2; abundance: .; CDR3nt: TGTGCCACCAGCAGTCGCTCCGGACAGACCTCCTATGGCTACACCTTC; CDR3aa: CATSSRSGQTSYGYTF
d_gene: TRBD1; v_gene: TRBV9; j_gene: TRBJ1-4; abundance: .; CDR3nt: TGTGCCAGCAGCGTGGGACAGGGGGATAATGAAAAACTGTTTTTT; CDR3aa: CASSVGQGDNEKLFF
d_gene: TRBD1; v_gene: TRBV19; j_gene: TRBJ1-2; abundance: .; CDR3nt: TGTGCCAGTAGTATTCCGGGCAGGGGGTCCGGCGGCACCTTC; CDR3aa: CASSIPGRGSGGTF
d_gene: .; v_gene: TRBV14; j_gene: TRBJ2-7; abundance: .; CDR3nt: TGTGCCAGCAGCCAAGGGGTATCGGGCGGGCCGAACGAGCAGTACTTC; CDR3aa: CASSQGVSGGPNEQYF
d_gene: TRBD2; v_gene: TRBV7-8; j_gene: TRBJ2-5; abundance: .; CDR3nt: TGTGCCAGCAGCTTATCGGCGGGGGGTGAGACCCAGTACTTC; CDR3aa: CASSLSAGGETQYF
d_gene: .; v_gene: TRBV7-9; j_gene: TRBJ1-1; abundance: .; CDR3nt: TGTGCCAGCAGCTTCATCAGCGGTAACACTGAAGCTTTCTTT; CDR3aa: CASSFISGNTEAFF
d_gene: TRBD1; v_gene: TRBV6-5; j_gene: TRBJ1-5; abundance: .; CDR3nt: TGTGCCAGCAGTCGGACAGGGTTCCTCAATCAGCCCCAGCATTTT; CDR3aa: CASSRTGFLNQPQHF
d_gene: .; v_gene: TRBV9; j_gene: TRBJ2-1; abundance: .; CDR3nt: TGTGCCAGCAGCCCCGATGTTCTAGCGTTCAATGAGCAGTTCTTC; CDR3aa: CASSPDVLAFNEQFF
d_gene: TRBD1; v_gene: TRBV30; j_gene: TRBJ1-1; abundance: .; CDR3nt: TGTGCCGGGACAGTTGGCTACACTGAAGCTTTCTTT; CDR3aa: CAGTVGYTEAFF
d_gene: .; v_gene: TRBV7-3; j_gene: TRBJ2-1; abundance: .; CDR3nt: TGTGCCAGCAGCTTAGCGGGCTCCTACAATGAGCAGTTCTTC; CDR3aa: CASSLAGSYNEQFF
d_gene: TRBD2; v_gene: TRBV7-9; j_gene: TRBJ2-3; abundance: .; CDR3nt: TGTGCCAGCAGCACGGGACTAGGTGGAGATACGCAGTATTTT; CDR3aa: CASSTGLGGDTQYF
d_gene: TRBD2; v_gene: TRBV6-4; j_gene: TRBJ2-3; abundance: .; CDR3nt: TGTGCCAGCAGACCTAGCGGGGAGGATACGCAGTATTTT; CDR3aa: CASRPSGEDTQYF
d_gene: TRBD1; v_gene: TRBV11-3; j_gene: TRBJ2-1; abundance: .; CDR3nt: TGTGCCAGCAGCCACAGCGGGACAGGGGGCCGGGATGAGCAGTTCTTC; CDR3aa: CASSHSGTGGRDEQFF
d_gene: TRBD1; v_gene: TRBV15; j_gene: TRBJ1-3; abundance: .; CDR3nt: TGTGCCACCAGCACGCCTACAGGGGCCGGAAACACCATATATTTT; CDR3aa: CATSTPTGAGNTIYF
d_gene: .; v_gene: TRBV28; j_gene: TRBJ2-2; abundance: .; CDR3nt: TGTGCCAGCAGGGTGGAGTTCACCGGGGAGCTGTTTTTT; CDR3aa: CASRVEFTGELFF
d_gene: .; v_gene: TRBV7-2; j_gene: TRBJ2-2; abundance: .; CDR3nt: TGTGCCAGCTGTATTCTGTATCCCAGCACCGGGGAGCTGTTTTTT; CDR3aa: CASCILYPSTGELFF
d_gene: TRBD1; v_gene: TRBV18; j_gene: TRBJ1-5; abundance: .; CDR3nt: TGTGCCAGCTCACCCTGGCGGACAGGGGATAATCAGCCCCAGCATTTT; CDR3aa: CASSPWRTGDNQPQHF